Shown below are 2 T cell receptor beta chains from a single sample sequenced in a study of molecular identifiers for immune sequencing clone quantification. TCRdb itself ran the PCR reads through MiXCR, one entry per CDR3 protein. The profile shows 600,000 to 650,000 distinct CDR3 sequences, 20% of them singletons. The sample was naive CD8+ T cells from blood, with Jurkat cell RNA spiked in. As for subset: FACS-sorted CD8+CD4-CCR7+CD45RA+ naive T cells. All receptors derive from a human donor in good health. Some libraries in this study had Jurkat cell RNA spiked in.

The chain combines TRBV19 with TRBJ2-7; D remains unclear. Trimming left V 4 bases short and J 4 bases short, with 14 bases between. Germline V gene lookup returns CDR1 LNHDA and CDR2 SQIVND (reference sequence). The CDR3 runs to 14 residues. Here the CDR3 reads CASSRTVEGYEQYF. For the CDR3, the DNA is TGTGCCAGTAGTAGGACCGTCGAAGGGTACGAGCAGTACTTC.

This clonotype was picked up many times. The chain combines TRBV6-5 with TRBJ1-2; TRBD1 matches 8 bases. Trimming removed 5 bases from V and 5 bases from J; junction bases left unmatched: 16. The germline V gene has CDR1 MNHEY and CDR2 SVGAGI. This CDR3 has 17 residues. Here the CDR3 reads CASSPPDRVGAWYGYTF. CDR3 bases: TGTGCCAGCAGTCCCCCGGACAGGGTGGGTGCTTGGTATGGCTACACCTTC.